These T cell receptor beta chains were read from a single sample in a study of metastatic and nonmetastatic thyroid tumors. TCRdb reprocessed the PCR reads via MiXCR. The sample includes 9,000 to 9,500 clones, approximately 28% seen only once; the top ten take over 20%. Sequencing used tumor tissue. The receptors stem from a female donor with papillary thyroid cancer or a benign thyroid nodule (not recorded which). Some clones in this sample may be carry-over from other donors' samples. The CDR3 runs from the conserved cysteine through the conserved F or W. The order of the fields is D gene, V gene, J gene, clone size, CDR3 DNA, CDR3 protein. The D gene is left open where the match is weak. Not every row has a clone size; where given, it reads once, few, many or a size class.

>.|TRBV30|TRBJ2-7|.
TGTGCCTCGGAGGGGGTGAACTCCTACGAGCAGTACTTC
CASEGVNSYEQYF
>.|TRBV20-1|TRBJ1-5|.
TGCAGTGCTAGAGATCGTCGGGGGAATCAGCCCCAGCATTTT
CSARDRRGNQPQHF
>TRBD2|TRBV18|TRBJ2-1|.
TGTGCCAGCTCACCATGGTCTAGCGGAAATGAGCAGTTCTTC
CASSPWSSGNEQFF
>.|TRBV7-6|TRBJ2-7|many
TGTGCCAGCAGCTCGGGACGGAACTCCTACGAGCAGTACTTC
CASSSGRNSYEQYF
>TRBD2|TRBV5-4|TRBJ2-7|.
TGTGCCAGCAGTGGACTAGCGGGAGAAGGGTACGAGCAGTACTTC
CASSGLAGEGYEQYF
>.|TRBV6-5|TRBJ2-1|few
TGTGCCAGCAGTTACTCGTTGCCAAGCTCCTACAATGAGCAGTTCTTC
CASSYSLPSSYNEQFF
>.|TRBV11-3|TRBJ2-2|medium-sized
TGTGCCAGCAGCGACTATAGCTCCGGGGAGCTGTTTTTT
CASSDYSSGELFF
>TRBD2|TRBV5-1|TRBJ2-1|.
TGCGCCAGCAGCTCGCGGGAGTACTACAATGAGCAGTTCTTC
CASSSREYYNEQFF
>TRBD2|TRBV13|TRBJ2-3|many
TGTGCCAGCAGCTTTACTAGCGGGGGGGCTCTCGGCACAGATACGCAGTATTTT
CASSFTSGGALGTDTQYF
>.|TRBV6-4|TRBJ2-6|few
TGTGCCAGCAGTTTGGCGTCTGGGGCCAACGTCCTGACTTTC
CASSLASGANVLTF
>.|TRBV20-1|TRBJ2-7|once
TGCAGTGCTAGGTACTTAAGTGGGGACTACGAGCAGTACTTC
CSARYLSGDYEQYF
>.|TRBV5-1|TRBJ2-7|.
TGCGCCAGCAGTCCCACTACAGGGCGATACGAGCAGTACTTC
CASSPTTGRYEQYF
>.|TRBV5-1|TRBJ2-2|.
TGCGCCAGCAGCATGAATAGCAACACCGGGGAGCTGTTTTTT
CASSMNSNTGELFF
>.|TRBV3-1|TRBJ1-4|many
TGTGCCAGCAGCCAAGCGCGGGGTCCGTGGGGAAAACTGTTTTTT
CASSQARGPWGKLFF
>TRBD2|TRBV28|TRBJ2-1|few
TGTGCCAGCAGTTTGGGGACTAGCGGAGAGCAGTTCTTC
CASSLGTSGEQFF
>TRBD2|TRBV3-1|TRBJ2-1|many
TGTGCCAGCAGCCAAAGGGGACTAGGGGCAAATGAGCAGTTCTTC
CASSQRGLGANEQFF
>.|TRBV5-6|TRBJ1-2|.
TGTGCCAGCAGCTTCTCCAGGGGCTATGGCTACACCTTC
CASSFSRGYGYTF
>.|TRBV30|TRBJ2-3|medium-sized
TGTGCCTGGATGTCCCCGCACACAGATACGCAGTATTTT
CAWMSPHTDTQYF
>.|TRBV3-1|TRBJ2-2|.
TGTGCCAGCAGCCAAGGTCGGGGTTGGTCGGTGTTTTTT
CASSQGRGWSVFF
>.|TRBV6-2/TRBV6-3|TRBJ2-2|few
TGTGCCAGCAGAAAATTCTCCACCGGGGAGCTGTTTTTT
CASRKFSTGELFF